The 3 T cell receptor beta chains below come from one sample, sequenced in a study of breast tumors, draining lymph nodes, adjacent tissues. Samples came from axillary lymph nodes draining the breast cancer. TCRdb redid the calling of the multiplex PCR reads with MiXCR, one entry per CDR3 protein. Here the sample spans about 180,000 distinct CDR3 sequences, about 30% being singletons. The sequenced sample was axillary lymph node tissue. Receptor source: a female donor with breast cancer. Some clones in this sample may be carry-over from other donors' samples.

The table lists this clonotype with many counts. The genes are TRBV14 and TRBJ2-1; no firm D call. The CDR3 runs 15 residues. Germline V CDR1 and CDR2: SGHDN, FVKESK. Trimming removed 1 base from V and 3 bases from J, with 10 bases in between. In DNA, the CDR3 is TGTGCCAGCAGCCAAGTATCCAGGATCTACAATGAGCAGTTCTTC. It encodes CASSQVSRIYNEQFF.

This clonotype has a single count. This rearrangement joins TRBV13 to TRBJ1-4, with D uncertain. Germline lookup yields CDR1 PRHDT and CDR2 FYEKMQ (reference sequence). The V gene lost 0 bases and the J gene lost 10 bases, with 9 bases spanning the gap. CDR3 length: 13 amino acids. CDR3 sequence: CASSLGTLGKLFF. The CDR3 nucleotides are TGTGCCAGCAGCTTAGGGACTCTAGGAAAACTGTTTTTT.

Comment on this clonotype: A much larger clone differs by one base, so this may be a read error. V usage is TRBV5-4 and J usage is TRBJ2-1; D tentatively fits TRBD1 or TRBD2 (5 bases each). V lost 0 bases and J 1 base, leaving 11 bases between the germline ends. The CDR3 runs 16 residues. Germline V gives CDR1 SGHNT, CDR2 YYREEE (reference sequence). The CDR3 spells CASSLGGARSYNEQFF. The CDR3, as DNA: TGTGCCAGCAGCTTGGGAGGGGCGCGATCCTACAATGAGCAGTTCTTC.